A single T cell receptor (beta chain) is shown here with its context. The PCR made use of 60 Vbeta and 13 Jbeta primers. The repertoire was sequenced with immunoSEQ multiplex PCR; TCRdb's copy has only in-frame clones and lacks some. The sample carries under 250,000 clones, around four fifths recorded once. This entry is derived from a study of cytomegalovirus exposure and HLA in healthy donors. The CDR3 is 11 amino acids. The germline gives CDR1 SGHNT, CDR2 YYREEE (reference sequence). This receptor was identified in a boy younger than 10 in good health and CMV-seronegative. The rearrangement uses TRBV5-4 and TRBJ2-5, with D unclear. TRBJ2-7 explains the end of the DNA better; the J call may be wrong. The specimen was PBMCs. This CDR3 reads CASSLYYEQYF. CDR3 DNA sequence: TGTGCCAGCAGCTTGTACTACGAGCAGTACTTC.